The present T cell receptor (beta chain) was sequenced within a study of spatial heterogeneity in lung cancer. Study details: Donation came from over 60 patients with untreated early-stage non-small cell lung cancer.

Stated time point: blood at routine non-recurrence follow-up after resection. The sequenced material consisted of unsorted whole RNA from tumor, nontumor lung or frozen PBMC. There are many counts of this clonotype. V lost 4 bases and J lost 5, with 11 bases in between. The CDR3 spans 13 residues. Germline CDR1 MNHNS, CDR2 SASEGT. Every individual TCR cDNA molecule carried its own unique molecular identifier, which allowed correction of PCR and sequencing errors. Each CDR3 protein gets one entry after TCRdb re-called the 5' RACE reads with MiXCR. The data contain approximately 39,000 distinct CDR3 sequences, approximately 8% of them seen just once; the ten biggest clones take up approximately 9.8%.

The material was PBMCs, obtained at follow-up. The chain combines TRBV6-1 with TRBJ2-5; D is perhaps TRBD2 (5 bases). The receptor comes from a male donor with early-stage non-small cell lung cancer. The CDR3 sequence: CASSVSVRETQYF. CDR3 in DNA: TGTGCCAGCAGTGTTAGCGTTCGGGAGACCCAGTACTTC.